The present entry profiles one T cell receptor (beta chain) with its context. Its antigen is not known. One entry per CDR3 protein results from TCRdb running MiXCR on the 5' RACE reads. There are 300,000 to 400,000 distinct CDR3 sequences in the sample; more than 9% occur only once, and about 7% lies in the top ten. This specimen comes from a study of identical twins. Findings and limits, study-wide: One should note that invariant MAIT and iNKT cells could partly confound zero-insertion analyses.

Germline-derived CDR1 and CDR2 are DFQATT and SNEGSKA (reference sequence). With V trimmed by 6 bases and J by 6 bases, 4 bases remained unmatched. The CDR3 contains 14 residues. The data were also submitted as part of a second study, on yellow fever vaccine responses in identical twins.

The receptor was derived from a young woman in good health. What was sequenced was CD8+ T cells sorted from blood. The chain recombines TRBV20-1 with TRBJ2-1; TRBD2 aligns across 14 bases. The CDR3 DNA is TGCAGTGCCTGGGGACTAGCGGGAGTCAATGAGCAGTTCTTC. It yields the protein CSAWGLAGVNEQFF.